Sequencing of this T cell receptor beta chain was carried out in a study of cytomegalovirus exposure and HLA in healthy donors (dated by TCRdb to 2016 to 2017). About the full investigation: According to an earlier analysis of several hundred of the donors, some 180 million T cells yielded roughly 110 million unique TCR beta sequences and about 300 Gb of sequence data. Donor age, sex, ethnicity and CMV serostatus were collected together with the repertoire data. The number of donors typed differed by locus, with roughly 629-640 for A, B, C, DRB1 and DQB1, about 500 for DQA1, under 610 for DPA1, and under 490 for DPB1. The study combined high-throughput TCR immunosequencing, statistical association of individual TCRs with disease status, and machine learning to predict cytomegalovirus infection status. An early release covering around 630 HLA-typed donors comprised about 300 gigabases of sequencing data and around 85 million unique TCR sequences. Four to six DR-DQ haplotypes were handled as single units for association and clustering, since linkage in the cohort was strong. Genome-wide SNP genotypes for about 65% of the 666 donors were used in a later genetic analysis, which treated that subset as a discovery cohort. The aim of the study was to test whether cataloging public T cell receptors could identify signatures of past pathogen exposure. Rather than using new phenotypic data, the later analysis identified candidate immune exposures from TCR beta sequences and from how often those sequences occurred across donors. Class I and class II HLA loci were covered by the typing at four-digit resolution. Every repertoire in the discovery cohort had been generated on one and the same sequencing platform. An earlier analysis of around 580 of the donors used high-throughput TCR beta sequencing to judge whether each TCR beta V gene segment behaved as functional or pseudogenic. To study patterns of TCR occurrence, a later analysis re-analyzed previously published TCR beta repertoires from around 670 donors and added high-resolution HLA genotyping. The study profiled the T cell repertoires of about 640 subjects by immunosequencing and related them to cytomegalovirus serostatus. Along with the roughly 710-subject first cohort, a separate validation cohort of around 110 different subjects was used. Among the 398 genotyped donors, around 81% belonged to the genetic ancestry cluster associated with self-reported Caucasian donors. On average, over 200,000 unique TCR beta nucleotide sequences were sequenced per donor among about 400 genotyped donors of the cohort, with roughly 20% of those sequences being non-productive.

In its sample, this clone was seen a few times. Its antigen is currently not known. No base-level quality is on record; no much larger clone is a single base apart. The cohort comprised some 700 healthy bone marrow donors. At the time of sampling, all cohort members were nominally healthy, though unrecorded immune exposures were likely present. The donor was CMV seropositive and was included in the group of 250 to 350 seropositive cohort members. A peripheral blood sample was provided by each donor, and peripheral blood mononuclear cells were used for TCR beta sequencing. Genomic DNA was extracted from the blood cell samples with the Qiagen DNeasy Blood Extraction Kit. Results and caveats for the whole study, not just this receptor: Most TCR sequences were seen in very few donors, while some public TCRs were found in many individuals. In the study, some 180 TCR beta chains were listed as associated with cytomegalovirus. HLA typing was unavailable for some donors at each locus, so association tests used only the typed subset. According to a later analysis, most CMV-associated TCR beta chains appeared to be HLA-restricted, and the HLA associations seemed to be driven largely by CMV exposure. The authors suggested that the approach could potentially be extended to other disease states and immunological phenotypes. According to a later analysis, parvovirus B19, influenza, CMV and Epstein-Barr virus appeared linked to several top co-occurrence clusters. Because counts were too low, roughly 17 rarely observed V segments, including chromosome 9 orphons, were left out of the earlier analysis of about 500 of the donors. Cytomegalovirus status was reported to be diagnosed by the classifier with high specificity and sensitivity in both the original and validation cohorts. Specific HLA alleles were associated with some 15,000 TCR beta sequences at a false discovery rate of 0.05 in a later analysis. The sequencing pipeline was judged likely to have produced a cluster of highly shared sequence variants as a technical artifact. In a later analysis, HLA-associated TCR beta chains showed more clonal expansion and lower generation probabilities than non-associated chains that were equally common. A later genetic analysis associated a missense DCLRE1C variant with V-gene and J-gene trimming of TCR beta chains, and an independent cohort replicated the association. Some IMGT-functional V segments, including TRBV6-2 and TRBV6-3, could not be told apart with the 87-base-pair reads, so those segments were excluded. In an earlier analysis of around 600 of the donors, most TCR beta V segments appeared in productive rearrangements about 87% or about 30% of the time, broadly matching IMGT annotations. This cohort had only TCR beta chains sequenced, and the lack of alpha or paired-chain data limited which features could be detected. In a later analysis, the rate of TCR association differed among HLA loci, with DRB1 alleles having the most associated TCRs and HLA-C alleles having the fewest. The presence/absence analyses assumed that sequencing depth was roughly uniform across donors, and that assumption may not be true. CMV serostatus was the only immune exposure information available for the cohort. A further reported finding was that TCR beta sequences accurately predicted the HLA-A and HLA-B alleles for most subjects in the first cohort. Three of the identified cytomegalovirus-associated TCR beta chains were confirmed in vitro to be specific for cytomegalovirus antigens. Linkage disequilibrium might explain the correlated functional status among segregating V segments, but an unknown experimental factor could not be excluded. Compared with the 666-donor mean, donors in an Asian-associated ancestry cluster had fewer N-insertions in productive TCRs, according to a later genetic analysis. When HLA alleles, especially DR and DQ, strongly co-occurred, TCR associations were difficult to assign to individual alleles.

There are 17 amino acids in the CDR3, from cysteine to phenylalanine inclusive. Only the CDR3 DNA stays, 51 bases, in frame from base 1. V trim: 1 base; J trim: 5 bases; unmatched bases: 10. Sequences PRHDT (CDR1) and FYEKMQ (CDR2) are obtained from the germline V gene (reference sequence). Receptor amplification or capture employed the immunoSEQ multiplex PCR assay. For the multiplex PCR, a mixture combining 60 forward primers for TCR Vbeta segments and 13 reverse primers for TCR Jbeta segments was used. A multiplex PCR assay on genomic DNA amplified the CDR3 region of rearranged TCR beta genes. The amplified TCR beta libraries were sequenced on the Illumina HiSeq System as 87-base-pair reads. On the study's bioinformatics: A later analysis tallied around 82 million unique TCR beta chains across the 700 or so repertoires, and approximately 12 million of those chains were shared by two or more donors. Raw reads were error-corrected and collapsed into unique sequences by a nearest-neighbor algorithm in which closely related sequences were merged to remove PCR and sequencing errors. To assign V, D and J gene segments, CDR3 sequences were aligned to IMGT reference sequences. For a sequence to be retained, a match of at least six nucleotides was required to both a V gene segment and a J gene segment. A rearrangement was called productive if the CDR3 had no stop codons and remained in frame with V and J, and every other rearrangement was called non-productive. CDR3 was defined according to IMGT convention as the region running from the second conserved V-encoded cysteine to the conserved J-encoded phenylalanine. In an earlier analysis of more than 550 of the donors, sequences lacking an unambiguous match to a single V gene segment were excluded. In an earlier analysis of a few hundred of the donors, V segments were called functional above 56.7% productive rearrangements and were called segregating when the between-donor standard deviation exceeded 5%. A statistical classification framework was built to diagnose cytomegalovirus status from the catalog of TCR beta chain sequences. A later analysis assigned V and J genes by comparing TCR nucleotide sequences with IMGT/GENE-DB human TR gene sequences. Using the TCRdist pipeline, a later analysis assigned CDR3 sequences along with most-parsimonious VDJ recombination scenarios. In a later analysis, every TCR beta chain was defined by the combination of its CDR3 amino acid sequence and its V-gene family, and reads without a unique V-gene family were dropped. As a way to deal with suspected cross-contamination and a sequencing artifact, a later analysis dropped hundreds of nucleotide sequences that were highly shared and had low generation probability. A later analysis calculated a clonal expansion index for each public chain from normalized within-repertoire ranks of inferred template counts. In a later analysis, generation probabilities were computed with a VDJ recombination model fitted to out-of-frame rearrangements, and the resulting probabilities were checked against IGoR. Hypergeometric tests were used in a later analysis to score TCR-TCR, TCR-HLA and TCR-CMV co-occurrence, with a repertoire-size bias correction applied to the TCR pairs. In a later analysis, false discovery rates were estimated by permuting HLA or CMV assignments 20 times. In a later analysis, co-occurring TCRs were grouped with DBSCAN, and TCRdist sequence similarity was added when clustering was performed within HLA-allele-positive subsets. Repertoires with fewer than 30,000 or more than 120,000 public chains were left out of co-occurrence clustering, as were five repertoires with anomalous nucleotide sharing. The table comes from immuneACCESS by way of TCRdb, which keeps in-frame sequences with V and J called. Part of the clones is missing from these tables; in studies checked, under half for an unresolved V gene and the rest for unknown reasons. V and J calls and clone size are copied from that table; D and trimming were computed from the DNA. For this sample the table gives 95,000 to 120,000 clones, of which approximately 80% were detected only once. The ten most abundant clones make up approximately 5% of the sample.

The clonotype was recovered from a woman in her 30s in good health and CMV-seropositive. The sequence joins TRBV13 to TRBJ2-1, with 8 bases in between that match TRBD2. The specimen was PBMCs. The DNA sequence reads TGTGCCAGCAGCTTAGCCCCAAGACTAGCGAGAAACAATGAGCAGTTCTTC. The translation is CASSLAPRLARNNEQFF.